The 26 T cell receptor beta chains listed next were all sequenced from one sample in a study of T-cell reconstitution after alpha-beta-depleted transplantation in children. Using unique molecular identifiers, the investigators prepared the TCRbeta library. TCRdb ran MiXCR on the PCR reads and lists one entry per CDR3 protein. There are 750,000 to 950,000 distinct CDR3 sequences in the sample; roughly 15% occur only once, and approximately 5% lies in the top ten. The sequencing here drew on PBMCs, mostly from graft donor cells, taken 360 days after TCRalphabeta/CD19-depleted stem cell transplant. These receptors were taken from a male patient between 10 and 17 years old who had a stem cell transplant for acute lymphoblastic leukemia, so the T cells may come from the graft donor.

The gene calls are TRBV3-1 and TRBJ1-1; D not certain. Germline-derived CDR1 and CDR2 are LGHDT and YNNKEL (reference sequence). There are 16 residues in the CDR3. The V end lost 0 bases, the J end lost 1 base, and 12 bases lay between the germline ends. CDR3 nucleotide sequence: TGTGCCAGCAGCCAAGATGTCGTGGGAAGGAACACTGAAGCTTTCTTT. It is translated as CASSQDVVGRNTEAFF.

This clonotype was counted only a few times. The rearrangement uses TRBV5-1 and TRBJ2-1; 9 positions match TRBD2. J gave up 1 base and V 4 bases, and 21 bases lay outside the gene matches. Germline CDR1 and CDR2: SGHRS and YFSETQ. This CDR3 is built from 21 residues. This CDR3 reads CASSLLRSGTSTKESYNEQFF. The DNA of the CDR3 is TGCGCCAGCAGCCTACTACGTTCCGGGACTAGCACCAAAGAGTCCTACAATGAGCAGTTCTTC.

This clonotype was found a few times. V usage is TRBV7-8 and J usage is TRBJ1-2, with TRBD1 identical over 8 bases. V was clipped by 3 bases and J by 4 bases; unmatched bases: 7. The germline V gene encodes CDR1 SGHVS and CDR2 FQNEAQ. This CDR3 spans 15 amino acids. The CDR3 nucleotides read TGTGCCAGCAGCTTTTCCCCCGGGACAGGCTATGGCTACACCTTC. Amino acid sequence: CASSFSPGTGYGYTF.

The V and J genes are TRBV4-1 and TRBJ1-5, with a weak D call TRBD1 (6 bases). The CDR3 contains 16 residues. V lost 0 bases to trimming and J lost 3 bases, with 12 bases between them. Germline lookup yields CDR1 MGHRA and CDR2 YSYEKL. This CDR3 is CASSQEGGQFNQPQHF. CDR3 sequence (DNA): TGCGCCAGCAGCCAAGAGGGAGGACAGTTCAATCAGCCCCAGCATTTT.

This chain joins TRBV2 and TRBJ2-2, with a tentative D call TRBD2 (5 bases). The germline CDR1 and CDR2 sequences are SNHLY and FYNNEI. The CDR3 spans 15 residues. V was cut by 2 bases and J by 2 bases, with 9 bases left in between. In DNA form, the CDR3 reads TGTGCCAGCAGTGAAAAGGGAGTAAACACCGGGGAGCTGTTTTTT. Its protein is CASSEKGVNTGELFF.

This clonotype was recorded a few times. This chain uses TRBV27 with TRBJ2-7; 11 nucleotides align to TRBD2. The CDR3 loop spans 17 amino acids. Germline V lookup: CDR1 MNHEY, CDR2 SMNVEV (reference sequence). V lost 4 bases and J lost 2; bases outside the gene matches: 10. The CDR3 sequence is CASSSPSLAGGPYEQYF. The CDR3 DNA reads as TGTGCCAGCAGTTCTCCTTCCCTAGCGGGAGGTCCCTACGAGCAGTACTTC.

Many counts were recorded for this clonotype. The rearrangement links TRBV12-3 or TRBV12-4 to TRBJ1-1, with a tentative D call TRBD1 (5 bases). The CDR3 is 15 residues long. V lost 5 bases, J lost 1 base, and 14 bases lay in between. CDR3 DNA: TGTGCCAGCAGTCAGGCGGGACGGAAGAACACTGAAGCTTTCTTT. It yields the protein CASSQAGRKNTEAFF.

V usage is TRBV27 and J usage is TRBJ2-1; D might be TRBD2 (6 bases). Per germline, CDR1 MNHEY and CDR2 SMNVEV (reference sequence). The CDR3 spans 18 residues. Trimming removed 5 bases from V and 0 bases from J, with 20 bases in between. Here the CDR3 DNA reads TGTGCCAGCAGTCACCCGGGACTTCGGGTGAGCTCCTACAATGAGCAGTTCTTC. Amino acids: CASSHPGLRVSSYNEQFF.

The chain carries TRBV19 and TRBJ2-7; D is undetermined. Looked up from germline, CDR1 is LNHDA and CDR2 is SQIVND (reference sequence). The CDR3 contains 13 residues. Trimming pared 4 bases from V and 3 bases from J, leaving 10 bases between. The CDR3 region is CASSTTVGYEQYF. DNA for the CDR3: TGTGCCAGTAGTACCACAGTAGGCTACGAGCAGTACTTC.

In its sample, this clonotype was seen a few times. The V gene is TRBV27, the J gene TRBJ2-1; D possibly corresponds to TRBD2 (5 bases). The germline gives CDR1 MNHEY, CDR2 SMNVEV (reference sequence). The V end lost 5 bases, the J end lost 0 bases, and 14 bases lay between the germline ends. The CDR3 loop spans 16 amino acids. DNA of the CDR3: TGTGCCAGCAGTGAATACGGGGTTAGCTCCTACAATGAGCAGTTCTTC. Amino acids: CASSEYGVSSYNEQFF.

This clonotype was recorded at least ten times. The chain has TRBV10-2 and TRBJ2-7; 7 positions match TRBD1. Germline V lookup: CDR1 WSHSY, CDR2 SAAADI. The ends lost 6 bases at V and 0 bases at J; junction bases unmatched: 5. The CDR3 totals 14 residues. The CDR3 DNA reads TGCGCCAGCAGAGGGACAGCTCTCTCCTACGAGCAGTACTTC. Translated: CASRGTALSYEQYF.

Only a few counts were recorded for this clonotype. The chain joins TRBV21-1 to TRBJ2-2. TRBV21-1 is reported as a pseudogene. CDR3 length equals 15 residues. The CDR3 region has the DNA TGTGCCAGCCGATTGGAGAGTCCGAACACCGGGGAGCTGTTTTTT. Amino acid sequence: CASRLESPNTGELFF.

The V gene is TRBV24-1, the J gene TRBJ2-5; D gene unclear. The length of the CDR3 is 13 residues. The germline V and J ends were trimmed by 9 bases and 0 bases, with 10 bases remaining between them. CDR1 and CDR2 from the germline V gene are KGHDR and SFDVKD. The CDR3 coding sequence is TGTGCCACCGGGGTCGCGTACCAAGAGACCCAGTACTTC. Protein: CATGVAYQETQYF.

At least ten counts were recorded for this clonotype. J is TRBJ2-2 and V is TRBV4-1; 15 positions agree with TRBD2. The ends lost 3 bases at V and 4 bases at J; junction bases unmatched: 12. The CDR3 covers 20 residues. From germline, CDR1 is MGHRA and CDR2 YSYEKL. CDR3 nucleotide sequence: TGCGCCAGCAGCCAGAGATATAACCAGGGACTAGCGGGAGGCACCGGGGAGCTGTTTTTT. Translated: CASSQRYNQGLAGGTGELFF.

This chain connects TRBV5-4 to TRBJ2-7; D possibly matches TRBD1 or TRBD2 (5 bases each). Deletions cut 0 bases from V and 5 bases from J, with 9 bases between. Germline CDR1 is SGHNT and CDR2 is YYREEE (reference sequence). This CDR3 region has 13 residues. The DNA of the CDR3 is TGTGCCAGCAGCTTGGCCGGGACGGACGAGCAGTACTTC. It specifies CASSLAGTDEQYF.

This chain's CDR3 is CASSPHQGIPQETQYF. The CDR3 region has the DNA TGTGCCAGCAGCCCTCATCAAGGGATTCCCCAAGAGACCCAGTACTTC. The chain combines TRBV3-1 with TRBJ2-5; D remains ambiguous. This CDR3 spans 16 amino acids. Per the germline V gene, CDR1 is LGHDT and CDR2 is YNNKEL (reference sequence). Trimming removed 4 bases at V and 1 base at J, with 16 bases between.

V usage is TRBV7-9 and J usage is TRBJ2-7; no reliable D call. V was shortened by 5 bases and J by 5 bases, with 10 bases between the two germline ends. This CDR3 spans 12 amino acids. From germline, CDR1 is SEHNR and CDR2 FQNEAQ (reference sequence). DNA of the CDR3: TGTGCCAGCAGCCCTTACGGACACGAGCAGTACTTC. Translation gives CASSPYGHEQYF.

The rearrangement joins TRBV27 to TRBJ1-2; maybe TRBD1 (5 bases). Trimming removed 6 bases at V and 4 bases at J, with 12 bases between. CDR1 and CDR2 from the germline V gene are MNHEY and SMNVEV (reference sequence). The CDR3 runs to 13 residues. In nucleotides, the CDR3 is TGTGCCAGCAGACCCTCAGGGTCCTATGGCTACACCTTC. Translated, it gives CASRPSGSYGYTF.

This clonotype was counted only a few times. The rearrangement joins TRBV7-9 to TRBJ1-5, with D possibly being TRBD1 (5 bases). The CDR3 has 17 amino acids. Germline V lookup: CDR1 SEHNR, CDR2 FQNEAQ (reference sequence). The germline V and J ends were trimmed by 1 base and 0 bases, with 13 bases remaining between them. The CDR3: CASSLGLGDYSNQPQHF. The CDR3, as DNA: TGTGCCAGCAGCTTAGGTCTAGGGGATTATAGCAATCAGCCCCAGCATTTT.

This clonotype was observed at least ten times. The chain combines TRBV5-1 with TRBJ2-1; no reliable D call. The CDR3 covers 12 residues. Germline V gene data show CDR1 as SGHRS and CDR2 as YFSETQ. Trimming stripped 0 bases from V and 7 bases from J, with 5 bases between. Written as DNA, the CDR3 is TGCGCCAGCAGCTTGGTTGCTAATGAGCAGTTCTTC. This translates into CASSLVANEQFF.

The sample holds a few counts of this clonotype. This CDR3 is CATSDFRGRGYNEQFF. The CDR3 coding sequence is TGTGCCACCAGTGATTTTCGCGGGAGGGGGTACAATGAGCAGTTCTTC. The chain carries TRBV24-1 and TRBJ2-1; 9 bases agree with TRBD2. Per germline, CDR1 KGHDR and CDR2 SFDVKD. The CDR3 length is 16 residues. The trim removed 1 base at V and 4 bases at J, leaving 4 bases unmatched.

This clonotype turned up a few times. The chain couples TRBV27 to TRBJ2-5, with TRBD2 matching 12 bases. Germline V gene data show CDR1 as MNHEY and CDR2 as SMNVEV (reference sequence). The V and J ends lost 3 bases and 0 bases, in that order; junction bases with no gene match: 5. The CDR3 spans 17 residues. In DNA form, the CDR3 reads TGTGCCAGCAGTTTGGAGTCTAGCGGGAGGGACCAAGAGACCCAGTACTTC. Amino acids: CASSLESSGRDQETQYF.

V and J are TRBV25-1 and TRBJ1-2; TRBD1 agrees at 9 bases. This CDR3 region has 17 residues. V lost 1 base to trimming and J lost 5 bases; unmatched junction nucleotides: 11. Germline V gene lookup returns CDR1 MGHDK and CDR2 SYGVNS. The CDR3 protein is CASSESRPGTGKYGYTF. In DNA, the CDR3 is TGTGCCAGCAGTGAATCCCGCCCCGGGACAGGGAAGTATGGCTACACCTTC.

This clonotype came up a few times. V usage is TRBV20-1 and J usage is TRBJ2-7; 7 bases align to TRBD1. The ends lost 7 bases at V and 4 bases at J; junction bases unmatched: 13. The CDR3 is 14 residues long. CDR1 is DFQATT and CDR2 is SNEGSKA in the germline V gene (reference sequence). The CDR3 DNA sequence: TGCAGTGTGGGGGCTGACAGGGCGAGATACGAGCAGTACTTC. This sequence encodes CSVGADRARYEQYF.

The chain couples TRBV12-3 or TRBV12-4 to TRBJ2-7; 7 nucleotides agree with TRBD2. This CDR3 contains 14 residues. The V segment lost 4 bases and the J segment 7 bases; nucleotides outside the gene matches: 10. CDR3: CASSYAGVSDEQYF. CDR3 nucleotides: TGTGCCAGCAGTTACGCGGGAGTTTCGGATGAGCAGTACTTC.

This clonotype came up a few times. This chain connects TRBV13 to TRBJ2-7, with TRBD2 matching 7 bases. CDR1 and CDR2 (germline): PRHDT, FYEKMQ (reference sequence). V was clipped by 0 bases and J by 0 bases; unmatched bases: 11. This CDR3 region has 18 residues. This chain's CDR3 is CASSLGSGSGKYSYEQYF. CDR3 DNA: TGTGCCAGCAGCTTAGGGTCCGGGAGCGGGAAATACTCCTACGAGCAGTACTTC.